Detailed here is one T cell receptor (beta chain). CDR1 and CDR2 (germline): LNHDA, SQIVND (reference sequence). This CDR3 comprises 16 residues. The ends lost 0 bases at V and 7 bases at J; junction bases unmatched: 5. The data originate from a study of blood T cell repertoires in COVID-19. About the research overall: Researchers got acute and convalescent COVID-19 samples from the United States, Italy and Spain. PBMCs, B-cell-depleted T cells, or T cells provided the cDNA or gDNA that made up the material.

In the original workflow: Amplified reference gene primers provided the basis for estimating nucleated cell counts. The table came from immunoSEQ multiplex PCR; TCRdb's copy has only in-frame clones and leaves some out. That table gives V, J and clone size, and the DNA gave D and trimming. The sample holds some 100,000 clones, over 75% seen once. The rearrangement links TRBV19 to TRBJ2-1; 11 bases align to TRBD1. The clonotype comes from a woman in her fifties or sixties with acute or convalescent COVID-19. The sample taken for sequencing was peripheral blood. The CDR3 protein is CASSIDRTGGKNEQFF. The CDR3 region has the DNA TGTGCCAGTAGTATAGATAGGACAGGGGGCAAGAATGAGCAGTTCTTC.